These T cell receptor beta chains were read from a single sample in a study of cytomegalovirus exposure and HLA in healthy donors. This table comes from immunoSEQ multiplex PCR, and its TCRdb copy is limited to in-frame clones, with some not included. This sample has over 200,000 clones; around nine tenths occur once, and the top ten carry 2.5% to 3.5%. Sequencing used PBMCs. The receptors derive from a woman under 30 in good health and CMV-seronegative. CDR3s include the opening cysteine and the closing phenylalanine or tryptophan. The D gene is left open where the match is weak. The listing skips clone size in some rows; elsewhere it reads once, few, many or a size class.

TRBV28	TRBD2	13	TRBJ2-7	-	CASSSGTNYEQYF	TGTGCCAGCAGTTCCGGGACTAACTACGAGCAGTACTTC
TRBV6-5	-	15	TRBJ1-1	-	CASSYGDRLNTEAFF	TGTGCCAGCAGTTATGGTGACAGGTTGAACACTGAAGCTTTCTTT
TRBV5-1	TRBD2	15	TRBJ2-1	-	CASSLSTSGRSEQFF	TGCGCCAGCAGCTTATCGACTAGCGGGAGAAGTGAGCAGTTCTTC
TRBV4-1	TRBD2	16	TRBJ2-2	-	CASSQTWGGDTGELFF	TGCGCCAGCAGCCAGACCTGGGGGGGAGACACCGGGGAGCTGTTTTTT
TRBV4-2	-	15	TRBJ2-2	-	CASSQESGDTGELFF	TGTGCCAGCAGCCAAGAGAGCGGTGATACCGGGGAGCTGTTTTTT
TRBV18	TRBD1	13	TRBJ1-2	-	CASSPKTGRGYTF	TGTGCCAGCTCACCCAAGACAGGGCGGGGCTACACCTTC
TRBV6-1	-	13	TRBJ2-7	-	CASRLHSSYEQYF	TGTGCCAGTCGGCTACACAGCTCCTACGAGCAGTACTTC
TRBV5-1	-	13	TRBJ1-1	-	CASSFGEGTEAFF	TGCGCCAGCAGCTTCGGAGAAGGCACTGAAGCTTTCTTT
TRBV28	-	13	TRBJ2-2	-	CASSFRVTGELFF	TGTGCCAGCAGTTTCCGGGTCACCGGGGAGCTGTTTTTT
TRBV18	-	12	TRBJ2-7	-	CASSLSSYEQYF	TGTGCCAGCTCTTTGAGCTCCTACGAGCAGTACTTC
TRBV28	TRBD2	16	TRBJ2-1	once	CASSSRTSGDYNEQFF	TGTGCCAGCAGTTCACGAACTAGCGGGGACTACAATGAGCAGTTCTTC
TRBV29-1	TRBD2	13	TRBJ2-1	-	CSAGLAEDNEQFF	TGCAGCGCCGGACTAGCGGAGGACAATGAGCAGTTCTTC
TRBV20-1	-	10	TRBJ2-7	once	CSARGVVQYF	TGCAGTGCTAGAGGAGTGGTGCAGTACTTC
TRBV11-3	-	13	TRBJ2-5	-	CASSFGGKETQYF	TGTGCCAGCAGCTTCGGGGGTAAAGAGACCCAGTACTTC
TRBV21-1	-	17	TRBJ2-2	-	CASSNWSTSGGTGELFF	TGTGCCAGCAGCAACTGGTCGACTAGCGGGGGCACCGGGGAGCTGTTTTTT
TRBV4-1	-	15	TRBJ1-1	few	CASSQEHREGTEAFF	TGCGCCAGCAGCCAAGAACACCGGGAAGGCACTGAAGCTTTCTTT
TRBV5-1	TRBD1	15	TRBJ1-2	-	CASSLGQGAFDGYTF	TGCGCCAGCAGCTTAGGACAGGGGGCTTTTGATGGCTACACCTTC
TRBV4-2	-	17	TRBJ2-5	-	CASSQDRQGWSGETQYF	TGTGCCAGCAGCCAAGACCGACAGGGTTGGAGCGGGGAGACCCAGTACTTC
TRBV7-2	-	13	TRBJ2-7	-	CASSLGTNYEQYF	TGTGCCAGCAGCTTAGGAACAAACTACGAGCAGTACTTC
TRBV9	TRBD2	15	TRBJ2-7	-	CASSELAGASYEQYF	TGTGCCAGCAGCGAACTAGCGGGAGCCTCCTACGAGCAGTACTTC
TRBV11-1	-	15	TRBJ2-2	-	CASSLSDPNTGELFF	TGTGCCAGCAGCTTATCAGATCCGAACACCGGGGAGCTGTTTTTT
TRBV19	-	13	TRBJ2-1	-	CASSPSSYNEQFF	TGTGCCAGTAGTCCCAGCTCCTACAATGAGCAGTTCTTC
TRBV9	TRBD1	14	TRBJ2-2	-	CASSVGTGAGELFF	TGTGCCAGCAGCGTAGGGACAGGGGCCGGGGAGCTGTTTTTT
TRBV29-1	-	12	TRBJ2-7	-	CSVMGQSYEQYF	TGCAGCGTCATGGGGCAATCCTACGAGCAGTACTTC
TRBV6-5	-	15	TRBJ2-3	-	CASSSPQGGTDTQYF	TGTGCCAGCAGTTCCCCACAGGGTGGCACAGATACGCAGTATTTT
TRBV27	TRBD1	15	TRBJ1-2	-	CASSPGQGAGYGYTF	TGTGCCAGCAGTCCTGGACAGGGGGCCGGTTATGGCTACACCTTC
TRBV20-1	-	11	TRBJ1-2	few	CSAGGTYGYTF	TGCAGTGCTGGCGGGACCTATGGCTACACCTTC
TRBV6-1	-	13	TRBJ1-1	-	CASSEYRRTEAFF	TGTGCCAGCAGTGAATATCGGAGGACTGAAGCTTTCTTT
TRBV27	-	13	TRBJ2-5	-	CASSLYEGETQYF	TGTGCCAGCAGTTTATATGAGGGAGAGACCCAGTACTTC
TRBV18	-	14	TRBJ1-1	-	CASSAQVRNTEAFF	TGTGCCAGCTCGGCTCAGGTGAGAAACACTGAAGCTTTCTTT
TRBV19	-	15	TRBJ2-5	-	CASADTGKVGETQYF	TGTGCCAGTGCCGATACAGGGAAGGTTGGGGAGACCCAGTACTTC
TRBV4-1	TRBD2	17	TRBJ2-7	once	CASSQDGSGRRAYEQYF	TGCGCCAGCAGCCAAGATGGGAGCGGGAGGCGAGCCTACGAGCAGTACTTC
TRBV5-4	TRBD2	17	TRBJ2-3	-	CASSFKTSGSLTDTQYF	TGTGCCAGCAGCTTCAAGACTAGCGGGAGCCTAACAGATACGCAGTATTTT
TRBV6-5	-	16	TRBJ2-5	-	CASSYRRGTRLETQYF	TGTGCCAGCAGTTATCGACGGGGTACCCGTTTAGAGACCCAGTACTTC
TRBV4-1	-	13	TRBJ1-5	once	CASSRDISQPQHF	TGCGCCAGCAGCCGGGACATCTCCCAGCCCCAGCATTTT
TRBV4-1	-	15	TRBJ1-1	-	CASSQRTGMNTEAFF	TGCGCCAGCAGCCAGCGGACGGGAATGAACACTGAAGCTTTCTTT
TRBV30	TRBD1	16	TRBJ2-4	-	CAWSIPGTGGMNIQYF	TGTGCCTGGAGTATCCCCGGGACAGGGGGTATGAACATTCAGTACTTC
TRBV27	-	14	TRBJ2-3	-	CASSLSGTSDTQYF	TGTGCCAGCAGTTTATCCGGGACATCAGATACGCAGTATTTT
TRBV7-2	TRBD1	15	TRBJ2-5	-	CASSSMPDRGETQYF	TGTGCCAGCAGCTCCATGCCCGACAGGGGAGAGACCCAGTACTTC
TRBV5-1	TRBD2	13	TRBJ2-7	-	CASRTSGSREQYF	TGCGCCAGCAGGACTAGCGGGAGTCGGGAGCAGTACTTC
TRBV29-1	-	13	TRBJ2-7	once	CSVTGTRTYEQYF	TGCAGCGTCACCGGGACTCGAACCTACGAGCAGTACTTC
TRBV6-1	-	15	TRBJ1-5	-	CASTGRLDAGQPQHF	TGTGCCAGCACTGGGCGTTTGGATGCGGGACAGCCCCAGCATTTT
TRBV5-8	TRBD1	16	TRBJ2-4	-	CASSFGQGRPKNIQYF	TGTGCCAGCAGCTTCGGACAGGGGCGACCCAAAAACATTCAGTACTTC
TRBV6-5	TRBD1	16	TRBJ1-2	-	CASSYSGQGTFYGYTF	TGTGCCAGCAGTTACTCGGGACAGGGCACCTTCTATGGCTACACCTTC
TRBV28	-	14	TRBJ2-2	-	CASSSDPGSGELFF	TGTGCCAGCAGCTCCGACCCAGGGTCCGGGGAGCTGTTTTTT